The rows below give T cell receptor beta chains drawn from one sample of a study of T cell changes during pregnancy in multiple sclerosis. TCRdb's copy holds only in-frame clones and misses some; the assay was immunoSEQ multiplex PCR. The sample includes around 24,000 clones, roughly 86% of them seen just once. The sequenced sample was CD8+ T cells from peripheral blood mononuclear cells, obtained in the first trimester of pregnancy. The source of these receptors is a female donor in good health, enrolled as a control in a pregnancy study. Each CDR3 is given with its conserved first and last residue. Fields, in order: J gene, V gene, CDR3 protein.

TRBJ2-6 TRBV19 CASNPGQEPSGANVLTF
TRBJ2-1 TRBV4-3 CASSQEARAYNEQFF
TRBJ2-1 TRBV6-4 CASSDEGGGRNEQFF
TRBJ1-2 TRBV11-2 CASKPTGVYYGYTF
TRBJ2-3 TRBV9 CASSYSGSGPGTDTQYF
TRBJ1-1 TRBV11-2 CASRPARGRTEAFF
TRBJ2-5 TRBV6-5 CASSYSIGGAETQYF
TRBJ2-7 TRBV10-2 CASSQTSGSYEQYF
TRBJ2-3 TRBV4-2 CASSQAPPGEPGGPDTQYF
TRBJ2-1 TRBV28 CASSFRTQAYNEQFF
TRBJ2-1 TRBV7-3 CASSLGQGAQGNEQFF
TRBJ1-2 TRBV2 CASKGVGVFSGYTF
TRBJ2-1 TRBV7-9 CASSLGESGAYNEQFF
TRBJ2-3 TRBV9 CASSPRGGALTDTQYF
TRBJ2-1 TRBV27 CASSWEVLSEQFF
TRBJ1-5 TRBV28 CASSSQDRVREPQHF
TRBJ2-1 TRBV2 CASTGWLADNEQFF
TRBJ2-3 TRBV14 CASSQGASDTQYF
TRBJ2-7 TRBV28 CASSITGGNYEQYF
TRBJ1-2 TRBV6-1 CASSEAPSDPGDGYTF
TRBJ2-5 TRBV28 CASSLLTAGVPETQYF
TRBJ1-2 TRBV6-1 CASSEMAVQNGYTF
TRBJ2-7 TRBV2 CASSYTGEPSYEQYF
TRBJ2-7 TRBV10-1 CARLPDRPYEQYF
TRBJ2-7 TRBV5-1 CASSSEGQTYEQYF
TRBJ1-5 TRBV5-5 CASRPSPEYQPQHF
TRBJ2-7 TRBV19 CASSIRDRVYEQYF
TRBJ1-3 TRBV18 CASSWSLDREDSGNTIYF
TRBJ2-5 TRBV5-5 CASSDTLQETQYF